The 21 T cell receptor beta chains reported below all come from one sample, sequenced in a study of Ad26.COV2.S vaccination and SARS-CoV-2 variants. Treatment indicated: some 19 received Ad26.COV2.S at low or high dose, single or two shots; roughly five received placebo; per-sample allocation not given. Vaccine and placebo recipients were sampled on day 63 after the first injection. Generated by immunoSEQ multiplex PCR, the TCRdb table keeps only in-frame clones and is missing some. The sample has under 550,000 clones; 85% to 90% are singletons. The sequencing used peripheral blood, collected in a trial of Ad26.COV2.S vaccine versus placebo. Receptors originate from a person between 18 and 65 years old who received the Ad26.COV2.S COVID-19 vaccine or a placebo.

The V gene is TRBV3-1 (or the pseudogene TRBV3-2), the J gene TRBJ1-2; a weak D match, TRBD1 (6 bases). The CDR3 is 14 amino acids. The V and J ends lost 4 bases and 5 bases respectively, with 14 bases between them. In germline, CDR1 is LGHDT, CDR2 YNNKEL (reference sequence). The chain's CDR3 is CASSPPDSQYGYTF. CDR3 nucleotide sequence: TGTGCCAGCAGCCCACCGGACAGTCAGTATGGCTACACCTTC.

In its sample, this clone was seen once. The chain joins TRBV5-4 to TRBJ1-2; TRBD1 is a possible D gene (5 bases). CDR3 size: 17 residues. With 0 bases removed from V and 7 bases from J, the gap between germline ends came to 22 bases. CDR1 and CDR2 (germline): SGHNT, YYREEE (reference sequence). The CDR3 DNA reads TGTGCCAGCAGCTTGGGGGGGATCGGCAGGGACCCTCGTGGCTACACCTTC. It is translated as CASSLGGIGRDPRGYTF.

The V and J genes are TRBV18 and TRBJ1-5; D remains unclear. Germline V gene lookup returns CDR1 KGHSH and CDR2 LQKENI. V lost 3 bases, J lost 4 bases, and 7 bases lay in between. The length of the CDR3 is 13 residues. The CDR3: CASSPTGNQPQHF. CDR3 nucleotides: TGTGCCAGCTCACCGACGGGAAATCAGCCCCAGCATTTT.

This clone was detected once. This chain connects TRBV28 to TRBJ2-7, with a weak D call TRBD2 (5 bases). Germline-derived CDR1 and CDR2 are MDHEN and SYDVKM. This CDR3 is 12 amino acids long. V shed 7 bases and J shed 2 bases, with 9 bases lying between them. DNA of the CDR3: TGTGCCAGCATGGACTCCCCCTACGAGCAGTACTTC. Protein: CASMDSPYEQYF.

The CDR3 protein is CAIRDRGYEQYF. The CDR3 bases are TGTGCCATCAGGGACAGGGGATACGAGCAGTACTTC. The J gene is TRBJ2-7, the V gene TRBV10-3, with 9 nucleotides matching TRBD1. This CDR3 spans 12 amino acids. Looked up from germline, CDR1 is ENHRY and CDR2 is SYGVKD. Trimming at V came to 6 bases and at J to 4 bases, leaving 1 base not matched to a gene.

V and J are TRBV7-9 and TRBJ2-1; 7 bases map to TRBD1. The ends lost 4 bases at V and 8 bases at J; junction bases unmatched: 8. The CDR3 contains 14 residues. Germline CDR1 is SEHNR and CDR2 is FQNEAQ (reference sequence). CDR3 nucleotides: TGTGCCAGCAGCTCGCGGCAGGGGGTCGATGAGCAGTTCTTC. It is translated as CASSSRQGVDEQFF.

The chain joins TRBV5-1 to TRBJ1-6; D is possibly TRBD1 (5 bases). This CDR3 has 14 amino acids. Germline CDR1 SGHRS, CDR2 YFSETQ. Between the trimmed V and J ends, which lost 4 bases and 6 bases, there was a span of 11 bases. The CDR3 reads CASSGGRINSPLHF. In DNA, the CDR3 is TGCGCCAGCAGCGGGGGACGGATTAATTCACCCCTCCACTTT.

The rearrangement uses TRBV7-8 and TRBJ2-7; 7 nucleotides match TRBD1. The germline V gene encodes CDR1 SGHVS and CDR2 FQNEAQ. Trimming cost V 5 bases and J 2 bases; bases outside gene matches: 3. The CDR3 sequence is 13 residues long. DNA of the CDR3: TGTGCCAGCAGCCAGGGGACAGCCTACGAGCAGTACTTC. Translation gives CASSQGTAYEQYF.

CDR3 DNA: TGTGCCAGCAGCCGAGCCCGGGGGGTAGGGGAGACCCAGTACTTC. Protein product: CASSRARGVGETQYF. The chain couples TRBV28 to TRBJ2-5; 7 nucleotides line up with TRBD2. Per germline, CDR1 MDHEN and CDR2 SYDVKM. This CDR3 contains 15 residues. After removal of 6 bases from V and 5 bases from J, the junction contained 12 bases not matched to a gene.

The chain employs TRBV6-5 and TRBJ1-3; possibly TRBD1 for D (5 bases). CDR3 length equals 15 residues. Between the trimmed V and J ends, which lost 2 bases and 7 bases, there was a span of 15 bases. Germline lookup yields CDR1 MNHEY and CDR2 SVGAGI. The CDR3 loop reads CASSYESGSWNTIYF. The CDR3 bases are TGTGCCAGCAGTTACGAGTCAGGGTCCTGGAACACCATATATTTT.

V is TRBV7-9 and J is TRBJ1-2; D remains unclear. Per germline, CDR1 SEHNR and CDR2 FQNEAQ (reference sequence). V lost 4 bases and J 1 base, leaving 19 bases between the germline ends. CDR3 length: 17 amino acids. DNA for the CDR3: TGTGCCAGCAGCTCTTGGGGTCGAGCAGTTCATAACTATGGCTACACCTTC. Amino acids: CASSSWGRAVHNYGYTF.

As DNA, the CDR3 is TGTGCCAGCTCACCCTTTACACCGTCCGGGACAGGGGGCTTGAATGAGCAGTTCTTC. It translates to CASSPFTPSGTGGLNEQFF. The gene calls are TRBV18 and TRBJ2-1, with 12 bases that match TRBD1. With 3 bases clipped from V and 7 bases from J, the junction kept 16 bases outside the gene matches. The length of the CDR3 is 19 residues. Germline CDR1 KGHSH, CDR2 LQKENI. Full variable domain (missing parts from reference TRBV18 and TRBJ2-1): NAGVMQNPRHLVRRRGQEARLRCSPMKGHSHVYWYRQLPEEGLKFMVYLQKENIIDESGMPKERFSAEFPKEGPSILRIQQVVRGDSAAYFCASSPFTPSGTGGLNEQFFGPGTRLTVL.

The chain couples TRBV5-6 to TRBJ2-7; D perhaps matches TRBD1 (6 bases). Germline V gives CDR1 SGHDT, CDR2 YYEEEE. The V gene lost 4 bases and the J gene lost 0 bases, with 11 bases spanning the gap. The CDR3 contains 14 residues. Here the CDR3 DNA reads TGTGCCAGCAGCCGGAAAGGGGGCTCCTACGAGCAGTACTTC. As protein: CASSRKGGSYEQYF.

V is TRBV7-2 and J is TRBJ2-2, with D unclear. The ends were cut back, 5 bases at V and 6 bases at J, with 13 bases in the middle. Germline values: CDR1 SGHTA, CDR2 FQGNSA. The CDR3 sequence is 14 residues long. This CDR3 reads CASSQILSSGELFF. The CDR3 coding sequence is TGTGCCAGCAGCCAGATCCTGTCATCCGGGGAGCTGTTTTTT. Together with reference TRBV7-2 and TRBJ2-2, the CDR3 gives the full variable domain: GAGVSQSPSNKVTEKGKDVELRCDPISGHTALYWYRQSLGQGLEFLIYFQGNSAPDKSGLPSDRFSAERTGGSVSTLTIQRTQQEDSAVYLCASSQILSSGELFFGEGSRLTVL.

The rearrangement links TRBV9 to TRBJ2-3, with 8 bases identical to TRBD1. Losses at the gene ends were 2 bases for V and 5 bases for J; bases not matched to a gene: 1. This CDR3 spans 13 amino acids. CDR1 SGDLS and CDR2 YYNGEE come from the germline V gene. CDR3 region: CASSVTGGDTQYF. The CDR3 region has the DNA TGTGCCAGCAGCGTTACAGGGGGAGATACGCAGTATTTT.

This chain links TRBV13 with TRBJ2-1; TRBD2 matches at 11 bases. Trimming at V came to 4 bases and at J to 2 bases, leaving 22 bases not matched to a gene. CDR3 length: 22 amino acids. Germline V CDR1 and CDR2: PRHDT, FYEKMQ (reference sequence). The CDR3 reads CASSYHRSRLAGGHDAYNEQFF. The CDR3 DNA reads as TGTGCCAGCAGCTACCACCGCTCGCGGCTAGCGGGGGGCCACGACGCCTACAATGAGCAGTTCTTC.

This clone showed up many times. V is TRBV6-4 and J is TRBJ2-2; D uncertain. This CDR3 region has 14 residues. Per germline, CDR1 MRHNA and CDR2 SNTAGT. Trimming took 0 bases from V and 2 from J, leaving 4 bases between them. Written as DNA, the CDR3 is TGTGCCAGCAGTGACTCGACTAACACCGGGGAGCTGTTTTTT. Translating it yields CASSDSTNTGELFF.

A few counts support this clone. J is TRBJ2-7 and V is TRBV28; TRBD1 aligns across 8 bases. Germline trimming cut 8 bases from V and 4 bases from J; bases unmatched to any gene: 7. The germline V gene has CDR1 MDHEN and CDR2 SYDVKM. The CDR3 sequence is 13 residues long. CDR3 nucleotide sequence: TGTGCCAGCCGCGGGACAGGCACGTACGAGCAGTACTTC. Amino acid sequence: CASRGTGTYEQYF.

The rearrangement links TRBV24-1 to TRBJ1-5; perhaps TRBD1 as D (6 bases). The germline V and J ends were trimmed by 2 bases and 1 base, with 11 bases remaining between them. CDR1 and CDR2 (germline): KGHDR, SFDVKD. The CDR3 length is 16 residues. This chain's CDR3 is CATSDSTGPSNQPQHF. CDR3 coding DNA: TGTGCCACCAGTGATTCAACAGGGCCCAGCAATCAGCCCCAGCATTTT.

This rearrangement joins TRBV7-3 to TRBJ1-1; D uncertain. This CDR3 spans 13 amino acids. CDR1 and CDR2 from the germline V gene are SGHTA and FQGTGA. Trimming removed 5 bases from V and 4 bases from J, with 11 bases in between. The CDR3 DNA is TGTGCCAGCAGCATGGGGAGTGGCACTGAAGCTTTCTTT. Translation: CASSMGSGTEAFF.

This chain joins TRBV6-2 or TRBV6-3 and TRBJ2-7; TRBD1 aligns across 9 bases. V shed 5 bases, J shed 3 bases, and the junction held 11 bases outside the gene matches. The germline V gene encodes CDR1 MNHEY and CDR2 SVGEGT. The CDR3 runs to 16 residues. The CDR3 is CASSADRDRARYEQYF. As DNA, the CDR3 is TGTGCCAGCAGTGCCGACCGGGACAGGGCCCGCTACGAGCAGTACTTC.